These 3 T cell receptor beta chains share one sample of origin, sequenced in a study of T cell responses to AZD1222 COVID-19 vaccine. Sequencing was performed with immunoSEQ multiplex PCR; in TCRdb, only in-frame clones are kept and a portion is missing. This table holds more than 85,000 clones, around 90% found once. The source material was peripheral blood, sampled on day 0 of AZD1222 vaccination. The receptor set was obtained from an adult in good health.

CDR3 DNA: TGTGCCAGTACCCCAAATAGCGGGGGGGCGGAGACCCAGTACTTC. This translates into CASTPNSGGAETQYF. The chain uses TRBV19 and TRBJ2-5, with TRBD2 matching over 11 bases. The CDR3 runs 15 residues. V shed 7 bases, J shed 5 bases, and the junction held 9 bases outside the gene matches. CDR1 is LNHDA, CDR2 SQIVND, per germline (reference sequence).

V and J are TRBV11-2 and TRBJ1-2, with unresolved D. This CDR3 comprises 14 residues. The germline V gene encodes CDR1 SGHAT and CDR2 FQNNGV. Trimming stripped 1 base from V and 5 bases from J, with 11 bases between. The CDR3 is CASSLVEEGYGYTF. The CDR3 region has the DNA TGTGCCAGCAGCTTAGTTGAGGAAGGATATGGCTACACCTTC.

The V and J genes are TRBV6-5 and TRBJ2-7; D is unresolved. Germline V gene lookup returns CDR1 MNHEY and CDR2 SVGAGI. The CDR3 has 14 residues. The V end lost 2 bases, the J end lost 0 bases, and 8 bases lay between the germline ends. CDR3 protein: CASSYQESSYEQYF. The CDR3 DNA sequence: TGTGCCAGCAGTTACCAGGAAAGCTCCTACGAGCAGTACTTC.